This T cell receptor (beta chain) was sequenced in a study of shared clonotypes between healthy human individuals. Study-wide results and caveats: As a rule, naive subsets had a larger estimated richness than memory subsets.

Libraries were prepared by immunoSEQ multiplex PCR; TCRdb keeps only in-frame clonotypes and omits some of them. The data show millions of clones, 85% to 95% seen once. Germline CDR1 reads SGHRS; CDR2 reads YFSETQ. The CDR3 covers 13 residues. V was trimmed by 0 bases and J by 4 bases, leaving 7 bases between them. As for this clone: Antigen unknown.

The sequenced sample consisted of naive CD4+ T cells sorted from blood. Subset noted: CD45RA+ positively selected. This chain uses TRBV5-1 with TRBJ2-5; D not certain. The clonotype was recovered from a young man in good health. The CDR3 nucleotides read TGCGCCAGCAGCTTGGCCTTCCGAGAGACCCAGTACTTC. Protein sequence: CASSLAFRETQYF.